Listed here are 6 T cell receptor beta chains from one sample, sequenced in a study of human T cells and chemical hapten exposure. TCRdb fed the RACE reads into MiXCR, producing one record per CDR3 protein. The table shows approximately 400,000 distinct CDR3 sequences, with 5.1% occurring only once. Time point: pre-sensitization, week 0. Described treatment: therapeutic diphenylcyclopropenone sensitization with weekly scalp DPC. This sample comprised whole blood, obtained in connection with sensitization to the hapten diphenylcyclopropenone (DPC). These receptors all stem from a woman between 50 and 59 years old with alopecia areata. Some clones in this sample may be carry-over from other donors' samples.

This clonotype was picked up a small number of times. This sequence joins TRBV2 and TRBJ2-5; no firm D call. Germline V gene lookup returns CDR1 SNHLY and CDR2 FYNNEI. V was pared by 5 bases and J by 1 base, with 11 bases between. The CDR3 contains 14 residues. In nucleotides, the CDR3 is TGTGCCAGCAGTTTTCAGCGTCTCCAAGAGACCCAGTACTTC. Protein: CASSFQRLQETQYF.

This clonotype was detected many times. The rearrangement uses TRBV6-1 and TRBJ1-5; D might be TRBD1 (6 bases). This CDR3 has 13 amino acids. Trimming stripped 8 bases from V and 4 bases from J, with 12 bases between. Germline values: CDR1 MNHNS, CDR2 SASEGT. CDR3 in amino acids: CASGTTSNQPQHF. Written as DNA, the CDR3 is TGTGCCAGCGGGACAACTTCGAATCAGCCCCAGCATTTT.

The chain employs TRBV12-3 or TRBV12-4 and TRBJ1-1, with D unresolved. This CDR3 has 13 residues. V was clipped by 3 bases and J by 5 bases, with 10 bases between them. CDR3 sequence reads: CASSFGGRTEAFF. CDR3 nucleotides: TGTGCCAGCAGTTTTGGAGGCCGGACTGAAGCTTTCTTT.

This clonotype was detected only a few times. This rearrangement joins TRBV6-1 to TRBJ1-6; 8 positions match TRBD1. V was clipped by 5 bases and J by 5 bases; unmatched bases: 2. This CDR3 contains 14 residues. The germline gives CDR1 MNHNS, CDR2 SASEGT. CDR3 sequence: CASSNRGNNSPLHF. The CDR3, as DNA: TGTGCCAGCAGTAACAGGGGGAATAATTCACCCCTCCACTTT.

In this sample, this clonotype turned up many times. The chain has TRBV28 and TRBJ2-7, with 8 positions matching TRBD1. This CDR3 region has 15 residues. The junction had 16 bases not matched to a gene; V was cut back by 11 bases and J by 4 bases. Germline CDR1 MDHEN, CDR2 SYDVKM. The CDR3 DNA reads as TGTGCCGCAATTGACACAGGGGGAAGAGGGTACGAGCAGTACTTC. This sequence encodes CAAIDTGGRGYEQYF.

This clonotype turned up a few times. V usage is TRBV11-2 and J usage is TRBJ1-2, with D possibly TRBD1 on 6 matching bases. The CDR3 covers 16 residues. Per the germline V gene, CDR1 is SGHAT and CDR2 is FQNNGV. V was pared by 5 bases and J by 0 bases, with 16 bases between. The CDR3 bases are TGTGCCAGCAGCCATTGGACAGCCCCCTCTAACTATGGCTACACCTTC. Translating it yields CASSHWTAPSNYGYTF.